A selection of T cell receptor beta chains follows, all from one sample in a study of control samples from healthy donors and cancer patients. Assay: immunoSEQ multiplex PCR; the TCRdb copy retains only in-frame clones and omits some. Here the sample spans around 100,000 clones, over 85% being singletons. Sequencing was done on a sample of blood. The receptors were sampled from a human donor in good health. The donor label of this sample is uncertain. Both conserved end residues are part of each CDR3. The D gene is left open where the match is weak. A clone size is listed for some rows: how often the clone was seen (once, few, many), or a class if it is expanded.

v_call: TRBV2; j_call: TRBJ2-7; clone_size: NA; d_call: NA; cdr3_nt: TGTGCCAGCCGGCGACAGCAGGCCTCCGAGCAGTACTTC; cdr3_aa: CASRRQQASEQYF
v_call: TRBV28; j_call: TRBJ1-1; clone_size: once; d_call: NA; cdr3_nt: TGTGCCAGCAGACGACTTTGGGGGAACACTGAAGCTTTCTTT; cdr3_aa: CASRRLWGNTEAFF
v_call: TRBV15; j_call: TRBJ2-5; clone_size: few; d_call: TRBD2; cdr3_nt: TGTGCCACCAGTAAGAGCGGGGGGGCCGAAGAGACCCAGTACTTC; cdr3_aa: CATSKSGGAEETQYF
v_call: TRBV25-1; j_call: TRBJ1-1; clone_size: NA; d_call: NA; cdr3_nt: TGTGCCAGCAGTGAATATGAGGGAAGGGGCACTGAAGCTTTCTTT; cdr3_aa: CASSEYEGRGTEAFF
v_call: TRBV5-1; j_call: TRBJ2-1; clone_size: NA; d_call: TRBD1; cdr3_nt: TGCGCCAGCGGCACAGGGGATTTGGCTGATGAGCAGTTCTTC; cdr3_aa: CASGTGDLADEQFF
v_call: TRBV5-1; j_call: TRBJ2-4; clone_size: NA; d_call: NA; cdr3_nt: TGCGCCAGCAGCCTATTAGGAGGGAACATTCAGTACTTC; cdr3_aa: CASSLLGGNIQYF
v_call: TRBV2; j_call: TRBJ2-3; clone_size: NA; d_call: NA; cdr3_nt: TGTGCCAGCAGTGAAGCCCCGTTGCGGGCCACAGATACGCAGTATTTT; cdr3_aa: CASSEAPLRATDTQYF
v_call: TRBV21-1; j_call: TRBJ1-1; clone_size: few; d_call: NA; cdr3_nt: TGTGCCAGCAGCAAAGCGCTCGGGTACAGGGGCTATCCCACTGAAGCTTTCTTT; cdr3_aa: CASSKALGYRGYPTEAFF
v_call: TRBV7-3; j_call: TRBJ1-1; clone_size: NA; d_call: NA; cdr3_nt: TGTGCCAGCAGCTTAAGTGGCAACACTGAAGCTTTCTTT; cdr3_aa: CASSLSGNTEAFF
v_call: TRBV5-5; j_call: TRBJ2-5; clone_size: NA; d_call: NA; cdr3_nt: TGTGCCAGCAGCTTGTGGAGGGCCAGCCAAGAGACCCAGTACTTC; cdr3_aa: CASSLWRASQETQYF
v_call: TRBV5-5; j_call: TRBJ1-2; clone_size: NA; d_call: NA; cdr3_nt: TGTGCCAGCAGCTTGGCCCCGCCTAACTATGGCTACACCTTC; cdr3_aa: CASSLAPPNYGYTF
v_call: TRBV18; j_call: TRBJ1-2; clone_size: NA; d_call: NA; cdr3_nt: TGTGCCAGCTCACCCCAGCTGATGTTCTATGGCTACACCTTC; cdr3_aa: CASSPQLMFYGYTF
v_call: TRBV7-7; j_call: TRBJ2-1; clone_size: NA; d_call: NA; cdr3_nt: TGTGCCAGCAGCTTTACTGCCAGGGATGAGCAGTTCTTC; cdr3_aa: CASSFTARDEQFF
v_call: TRBV7-3; j_call: TRBJ2-1; clone_size: NA; d_call: NA; cdr3_nt: TGTGCCAGCAGCCAAAACAAGAACCGAAACAATGAGCAGTTCTTC; cdr3_aa: CASSQNKNRNNEQFF
v_call: TRBV9; j_call: TRBJ2-5; clone_size: NA; d_call: TRBD2; cdr3_nt: TGTGCCAGCAGCGCACGGACTAGCGGGGATGAGACCCAGTACTTC; cdr3_aa: CASSARTSGDETQYF